Below, 23 T cell receptor beta chains from the same sample are listed, as sequenced in a study of blood T cell repertoires in COVID-19. The assay was immunoSEQ multiplex PCR, and TCRdb's table has in-frame clones only and misses some. Of tens of thousands of clones listed, approximately 83% were seen once; the top ten hold more than 12%. Material: peripheral blood. The source of these receptors is a human donor in a cohort sampled during active COVID-19.

The chain is built from TRBV27 and TRBJ2-1, with D possibly being TRBD2 (6 bases). V dropped 11 bases and J dropped 5 bases, with 10 bases sitting between them. Germline CDR1 reads MNHEY; CDR2 reads SMNVEV (reference sequence). This CDR3 is 11 amino acids long. The CDR3 region is CAASDNNEQFF. CDR3 coding DNA: TGTGCCGCTAGCGACAACAATGAGCAGTTCTTC.

V gene TRBV27 combines with J gene TRBJ2-7; TRBD1 aligns across 9 bases. Germline V CDR1 and CDR2: MNHEY, SMNVEV (reference sequence). V was pared by 6 bases and J by 5 bases, with 11 bases of the junction left unmatched. This CDR3 has 15 residues. CDR3 sequence reads: CASRSAGTGMHEQYF. In nucleotides, the CDR3 is TGTGCCAGCAGGTCTGCCGGGACAGGGATGCACGAGCAGTACTTC.

J is TRBJ1-3 and V is TRBV18; TRBD1 matches 7 bases. The trim removed 4 bases at V and 4 bases at J, leaving 4 bases unmatched. This CDR3 contains 14 residues. Germline V gene data show CDR1 as KGHSH and CDR2 as LQKENI. CDR3 sequence: CASSRDSTGNTIYF. The CDR3 nucleotides read TGTGCCAGCTCACGGGACAGTACAGGAAACACCATATATTTT.

The chain is built from TRBV5-1 and TRBJ2-1; TRBD1 aligns across 8 bases. V shed 4 bases, J shed 6 bases, and the junction held 12 bases outside the gene matches. The CDR3 extends over 16 amino acids. The germline gives CDR1 SGHRS, CDR2 YFSETQ. The chain's CDR3 is CASSPASGTGFNEQFF. The CDR3 DNA is TGCGCCAGCAGCCCCGCCTCCGGGACAGGCTTCAATGAGCAGTTCTTC.

The chain carries TRBV28 and TRBJ1-6; the match to TRBD1 covers 8 bases. The junction had 7 bases not matched to a gene; V was cut back by 2 bases and J by 10 bases. CDR1 is MDHEN and CDR2 is SYDVKM in the germline V gene. This CDR3 comprises 15 residues. CDR3 residues: CASSLRQGAYSPLHF. CDR3 in DNA: TGTGCCAGCAGTTTAAGGCAGGGGGCGTACTCACCCCTCCACTTT.

V is TRBV7-6 and J is TRBJ1-4; a possible D gene is TRBD1 (5 bases). The CDR3 length is 16 residues. Looked up from germline, CDR1 is SGHVS and CDR2 is FNYEAQ. Between the trimmed V and J ends, which lost 8 bases and 3 bases, there was a span of 19 bases. The CDR3 loop is CASSPQAGVANEKLFF. The DNA of the CDR3 is TGTGCCAGCTCACCCCAGGCGGGGGTGGCTAATGAAAAACTGTTTTTT.

This chain links TRBV6-5 with TRBJ1-1; no clear D. The CDR3 is 14 residues long. The ends were cut back, 2 bases at V and 4 bases at J, with 11 bases in the middle. Germline V lookup: CDR1 MNHEY, CDR2 SVGAGI. In DNA form, the CDR3 reads TGTGCCAGCAGTTACGAGGGAAAGGGCACTGAAGCTTTCTTT. This gives the protein CASSYEGKGTEAFF.

The V call is TRBV7-2, the J call TRBJ1-3; TRBD1 might be the D (5 bases). CDR1 and CDR2 (germline): SGHTA, FQGNSA. Between the trimmed V and J ends, which lost 1 base and 1 base, there was a span of 11 bases. This CDR3 has 16 residues. The CDR3, as DNA: TGTGCCAGCAGCTTAGGAAGGCCAGGGTCTGGAAACACCATATATTTT. Encoded protein: CASSLGRPGSGNTIYF.

This chain's CDR3 is CASSEGTSGRTDTQYF. The CDR3 nucleotides are TGTGCCAGCAGCGAAGGGACTAGCGGGAGAACAGATACGCAGTATTTT. The chain links TRBV7-3 to TRBJ2-3; 14 nucleotides match TRBD2. This CDR3 region has 16 residues. Germline trimming cut 5 bases from V and 3 bases from J; bases unmatched to any gene: 4. The V gene's germline CDR1 is SGHTA and CDR2 FQGTGA.

V usage is TRBV7-8 and J usage is TRBJ2-7; D uncertain. Germline lookup yields CDR1 SGHVS and CDR2 FQNEAQ. This CDR3 comprises 13 residues. Trimming pared 5 bases from V and 3 bases from J, leaving 11 bases between. The CDR3 reads CASSNTLSYEQYF. The CDR3 DNA is TGTGCCAGCAGCAACACCTTAAGCTACGAGCAGTACTTC.

The V call is TRBV28, the J call TRBJ2-3; D call uncertain. The CDR3 loop spans 13 amino acids. Between the trimmed V and J ends, which lost 6 bases and 0 bases, there was a span of 7 bases. Germline loops: CDR1 MDHEN, CDR2 SYDVKM. This CDR3 is CASSLSSTDTQYF. The CDR3 DNA sequence: TGTGCCAGCAGCCTTAGCAGCACAGATACGCAGTATTTT.

On this clone: One end of the junction varies from germline; a read error may be responsible. V and J are TRBV5-5 and TRBJ1-1, with 7 bases that match TRBD1. CDR1 is SGHKS, CDR2 YYEKEE, per germline (reference sequence). This CDR3 comprises 15 residues. In DNA, the CDR3 is TGTGCCAGCACCTTGACAGGGCTTGATGTCACTGAAGCTTTCTTT. It is translated as CASTLTGLDVTEAFF.

The J gene is TRBJ2-3, the V gene TRBV5-1; D is uncertain. Germline-derived CDR1 and CDR2 are SGHRS and YFSETQ. CDR3 length: 14 amino acids. V gave up 0 bases and J gave up 2 bases, with 7 bases separating them. CDR3 nucleotide sequence: TGCGCCAGCAGCTTGGGAGGCCCCACAGATACGCAGTATTTT. This sequence encodes CASSLGGPTDTQYF.

V and J are TRBV5-1 and TRBJ2-3; tentatively, D is TRBD1 (6 bases). V lost 0 bases, J lost 0 bases, and 14 bases lay in between. Germline CDR1 and CDR2: SGHRS and YFSETQ. This CDR3 has 17 amino acids. Here the CDR3 reads CASSLVAGVVSTDTQYF. CDR3 in DNA: TGCGCCAGCAGCTTGGTGGCAGGGGTCGTAAGCACAGATACGCAGTATTTT.

The chain couples TRBV5-1 to TRBJ1-1; 7 nucleotides agree with TRBD1. This CDR3 contains 13 residues. Trimming cost V 4 bases and J 4 bases; bases outside gene matches: 4. CDR1 and CDR2 from the germline V gene are SGHRS and YFSETQ. CDR3 amino acids: CASSMTGITEAFF. The CDR3 bases are TGCGCCAGCAGCATGACAGGGATCACTGAAGCTTTCTTT.

This clone turned up a few times. This rearrangement joins TRBV5-4 to TRBJ2-7; a weak D match, TRBD1 (7 bases). CDR1 is SGHNT, CDR2 YYREEE, per germline (reference sequence). V dropped 2 bases and J dropped 6 bases, with 12 bases sitting between them. CDR3 length: 13 residues. The CDR3: CASSFPGGGEQYF. The CDR3 nucleotides read TGTGCCAGCAGCTTCCCAGGGGGAGGCGAGCAGTACTTC.

This chain connects TRBV5-1 to TRBJ2-2; TRBD2 might be the D (5 bases). CDR3 length equals 15 residues. V dropped 0 bases and J dropped 6 bases, with 12 bases sitting between them. The germline gives CDR1 SGHRS, CDR2 YFSETQ. CDR3 protein: CASSLVTSGPGELFF. The CDR3, as DNA: TGCGCCAGCAGCTTGGTTACTAGTGGGCCCGGGGAGCTGTTTTTT.

This chain links TRBV27 with TRBJ2-5; the match to TRBD1 covers 7 bases. Germline lookup yields CDR1 MNHEY and CDR2 SMNVEV (reference sequence). The trim removed 4 bases at V and 0 bases at J, leaving 11 bases unmatched. The CDR3 is made up of 17 amino acids. CDR3 nucleotide sequence: TGTGCCAGCAGTTATGGATCCGGGACAGCCCACCAAGAGACCCAGTACTTC. As protein: CASSYGSGTAHQETQYF.

The chain carries TRBV4-1 and TRBJ1-5; a possible D gene is TRBD1 (5 bases). Germline assignment: CDR1 MGHRA and CDR2 YSYEKL. The CDR3 sequence is 14 residues long. Trimming took 0 bases from V and 5 from J, leaving 8 bases between them. CDR3 sequence (DNA): TGCGCCAGCAGCCAAGATTGGGGCTATCAGCCCCAGCATTTT. Translated, it gives CASSQDWGYQPQHF.

J is TRBJ1-5 and V is TRBV6-5; D ambiguous. The germline V gene has CDR1 MNHEY and CDR2 SVGAGI. V dropped 6 bases and J dropped 3 bases, with 9 bases sitting between them. CDR3 length: 13 residues. CDR3 loop: CASRRYANQPQHF. In DNA form, the CDR3 reads TGTGCCAGCAGACGGTACGCCAATCAGCCCCAGCATTTT.

V and J are TRBV28 and TRBJ1-2; 9 positions match TRBD1. V was pared by 4 bases and J by 3 bases, with 9 bases of the junction left unmatched. This CDR3 is 16 amino acids long. Germline CDR1 reads MDHEN; CDR2 reads SYDVKM. Written as DNA, the CDR3 is TGTGCCAGCAGTTCCCTTACAGGGGGCGCTGACTATGGCTACACCTTC. Translation: CASSSLTGGADYGYTF.

The CDR3 DNA is TGTGCCAGCAGTGCGGACAGGGGGCCCTCCTACGAGCAGTACTTC. It codes for CASSADRGPSYEQYF. The V gene is TRBV28, the J gene TRBJ2-7, with 11 bases lining up with TRBD1. Germline V gene sequence: CDR1 MDHEN, CDR2 SYDVKM. The CDR3 sequence is 15 residues long. V dropped 5 bases and J dropped 0; count of bases not matched to a gene: 3.

This chain connects TRBV28 to TRBJ2-7; possibly TRBD2 for D (6 bases). The CDR3 has 14 amino acids. V was trimmed by 4 bases and J by 3 bases, leaving 13 bases between them. Per the germline V gene, CDR1 is MDHEN and CDR2 is SYDVKM. DNA of the CDR3: TGTGCCAGCAGTTCCGGGGGTCTCCTCTACGAGCAGTACTTC. The encoded protein is CASSSGGLLYEQYF.